One and the same sample provided the 7 T cell receptor beta chains below, sequenced in a study of blood T cell repertoires in COVID-19. TCRdb keeps only in-frame clones here, not all; method: immunoSEQ multiplex PCR. This table holds fewer than 350,000 clones, approximately 83% found once. Sequencing used PBMCs or T cells enriched from blood (not recorded which). Receptors were obtained from a middle-aged woman with acute COVID-19.

The genes are TRBV10-3 and TRBJ1-1, with unresolved D. Trimming left V 10 bases short and J 1 base short, with 13 bases between. CDR1 and CDR2 from the germline V gene are ENHRY and SYGVKD. There are 13 residues in the CDR3. CDR3 in amino acids: CATQFPGNTEAFF. CDR3 bases: TGTGCCACACAATTCCCGGGGAACACTGAAGCTTTCTTT.

The chain has TRBV28 and TRBJ2-1; TRBD2 agrees at 12 bases. From germline, CDR1 is MDHEN and CDR2 SYDVKM. The CDR3 is 20 residues long. V lost 6 bases, J lost 0 bases, and 15 bases stayed unmatched. CDR3 in amino acids: CASRSPGLAGPISSYNEQFF. In DNA, the CDR3 is TGTGCCAGCAGGTCACCCGGACTAGCGGGGCCAATCAGCTCCTACAATGAGCAGTTCTTC. Complete variable domain (other parts from reference TRBV28 and TRBJ2-1): DVKVTQSSRYLVKRTGEKVFLECVQDMDHENMFWYRQDPGLGLRLIYFSYDVKMKEKGDIPEGYSVSREKKERFSLILESASTNQTSMYLCASRSPGLAGPISSYNEQFFGPGTRLTVL.

This clone showed up just a few times. Within the sample, other DNA sequences also encode this same CDR3. The chain carries TRBV7-9 and TRBJ1-6, with D tentatively TRBD1 (6 bases). V was shortened by 3 bases and J by 6 bases, with 6 bases between the two germline ends. The germline CDR1 and CDR2 sequences are SEHNR and FQNEAQ (reference sequence). There are 13 residues in the CDR3. CDR3 sequence reads: CASSLDSNSPLHF. CDR3 DNA: TGTGCCAGCAGCTTGGACAGTAATTCACCCCTCCACTTT.

The genes are TRBV25-1 and TRBJ2-6, with 8 bases fitting TRBD1. Trimming took 5 bases from V and 1 from J; bases not matched to a gene: 10. The CDR3 consists of 18 residues. CDR1 and CDR2 (germline): MGHDK, SYGVNS. CDR3 loop: CASSTGQGIFSGANVLTF. As DNA, the CDR3 is TGTGCCAGCAGTACAGGACAGGGCATATTTTCTGGGGCCAACGTCCTGACTTTC. Full variable domain (outside the CDR3, taken from reference TRBV25-1 and TRBJ2-6): EADIYQTPRYLVIGTGKKITLECSQTMGHDKMYWYQQDPGMELHLIHYSYGVNSTEKGDLSSESTVSRIRTEHFPLTLESARPSHTSQYLCASSTGQGIFSGANVLTFGAGSRLTVL.

This sequence joins TRBV27 and TRBJ2-7; 8 nucleotides match TRBD1. V dropped 6 bases and J dropped 2; count of bases not matched to a gene: 9. The germline V gene has CDR1 MNHEY and CDR2 SMNVEV (reference sequence). CDR3 length: 15 amino acids. Here the CDR3 reads CASSLLQDRAYEQYF. The DNA for the CDR3 is TGTGCCAGCAGCCTATTGCAGGACAGGGCCTACGAGCAGTACTTC.

The genes are TRBV9 and TRBJ1-3, with TRBD1 as a possible D gene (6 bases). Germline V gene lookup returns CDR1 SGDLS and CDR2 YYNGEE. The CDR3 contains 17 residues. V lost 4 bases to trimming and J lost 7 bases, with 24 bases between them. CDR3 sequence (DNA): TGTGCCAGCAGCAAAGGGGGGGCATACTCCTCGTTGAACACCATATATTTT. This encodes CASSKGGAYSSLNTIYF.

This rearrangement joins TRBV20-1 to TRBJ1-2, with D unresolved. Germline CDR1 reads DFQATT; CDR2 reads SNEGSKA (reference sequence). CDR3 length: 11 residues. Trimming took off 7 bases at V and 0 bases at J, with 6 bases between the two ends. The CDR3 DNA sequence: TGCAGTGACAGATCTAACTATGGCTACACCTTC. The encoded protein is CSDRSNYGYTF.